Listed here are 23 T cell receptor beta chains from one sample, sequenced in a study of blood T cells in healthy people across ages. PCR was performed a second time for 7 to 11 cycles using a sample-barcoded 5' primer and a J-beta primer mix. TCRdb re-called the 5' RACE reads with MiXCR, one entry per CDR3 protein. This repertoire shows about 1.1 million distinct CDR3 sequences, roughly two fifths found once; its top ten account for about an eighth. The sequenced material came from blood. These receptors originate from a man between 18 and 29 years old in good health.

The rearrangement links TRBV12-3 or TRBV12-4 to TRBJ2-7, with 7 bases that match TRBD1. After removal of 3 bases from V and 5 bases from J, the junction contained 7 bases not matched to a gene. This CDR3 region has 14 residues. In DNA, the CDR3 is TGTGCCAGCAGTTTTAAGACAGGGTTCGACGAGCAGTACTTC. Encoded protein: CASSFKTGFDEQYF.

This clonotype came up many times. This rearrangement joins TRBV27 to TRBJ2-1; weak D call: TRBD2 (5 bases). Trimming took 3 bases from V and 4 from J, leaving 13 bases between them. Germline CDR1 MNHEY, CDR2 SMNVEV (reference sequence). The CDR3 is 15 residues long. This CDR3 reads CASSLRVGSYNEQFF. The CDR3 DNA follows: TGTGCCAGCAGTTTGAGGGTCGGTTCATACAATGAGCAGTTCTTC.

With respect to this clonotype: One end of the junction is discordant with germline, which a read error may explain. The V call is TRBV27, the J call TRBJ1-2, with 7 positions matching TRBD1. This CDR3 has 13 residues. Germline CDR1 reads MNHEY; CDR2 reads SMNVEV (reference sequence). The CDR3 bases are TGTGCCAACAGTCAAGACAGGGCTGGCGGCTACACCTTC. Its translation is CANSQDRAGGYTF.

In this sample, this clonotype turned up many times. The CDR3 region has the DNA TGTGCCAGCAGTCCGGGTTCTGGCTACACCTTC. Amino acid sequence: CASSPGSGYTF. The chain uses TRBV12-3 or TRBV12-4 and TRBJ1-2; unclear D gene. This CDR3 spans 11 amino acids. V dropped 5 bases and J dropped 7 bases, with 8 bases sitting between them.

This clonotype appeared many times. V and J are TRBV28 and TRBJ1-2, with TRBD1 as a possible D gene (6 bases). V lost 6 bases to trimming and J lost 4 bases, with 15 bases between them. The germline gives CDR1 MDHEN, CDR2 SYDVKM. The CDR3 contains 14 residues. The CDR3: CASSRQGFSYGYTF. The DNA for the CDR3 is TGTGCCAGCAGCCGCCAGGGGTTCTCCTATGGCTACACCTTC.

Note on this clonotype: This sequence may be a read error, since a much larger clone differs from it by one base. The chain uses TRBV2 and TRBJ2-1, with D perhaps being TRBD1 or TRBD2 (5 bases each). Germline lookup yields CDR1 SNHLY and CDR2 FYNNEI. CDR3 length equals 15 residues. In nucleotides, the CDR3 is TGTGCCAGCAGTAGGGACCAAAGCTCCTGCAATGAGCAGTTCTTC. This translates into CASSRDQSSCNEQFF.

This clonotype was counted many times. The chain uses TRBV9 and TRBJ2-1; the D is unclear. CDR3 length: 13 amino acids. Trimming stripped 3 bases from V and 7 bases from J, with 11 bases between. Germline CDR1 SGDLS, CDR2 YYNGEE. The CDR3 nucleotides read TGTGCCAGCAGCGGTCTAGTTGGGAATGAGCAGTTCTTC. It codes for CASSGLVGNEQFF.

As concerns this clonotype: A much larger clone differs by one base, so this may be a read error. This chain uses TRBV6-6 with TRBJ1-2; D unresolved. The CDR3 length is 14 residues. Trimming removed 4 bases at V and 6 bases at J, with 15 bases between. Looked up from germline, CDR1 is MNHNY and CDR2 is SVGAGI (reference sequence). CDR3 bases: TGTGCCAGCAGTTTAGTGTTTAATCTTGATGGCTACACCTTC. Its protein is CASSLVFNLDGYTF.

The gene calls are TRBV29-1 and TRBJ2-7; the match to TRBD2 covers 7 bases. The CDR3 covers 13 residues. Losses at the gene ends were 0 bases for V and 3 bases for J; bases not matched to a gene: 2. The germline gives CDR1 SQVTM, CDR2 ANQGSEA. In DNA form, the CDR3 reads TGCAGCGTTGAAGAGGGGGGGGTCTACGAGCAGTACTTC. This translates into CSVEEGGVYEQYF.

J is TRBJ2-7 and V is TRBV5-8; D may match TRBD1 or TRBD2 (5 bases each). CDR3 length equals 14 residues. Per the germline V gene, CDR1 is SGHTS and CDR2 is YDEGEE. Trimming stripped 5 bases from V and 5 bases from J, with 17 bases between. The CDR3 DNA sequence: TGTGCCAGCAGTTTCAAGACAGAGGGCAACGAGCAGTACTTC. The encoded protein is CASSFKTEGNEQYF.

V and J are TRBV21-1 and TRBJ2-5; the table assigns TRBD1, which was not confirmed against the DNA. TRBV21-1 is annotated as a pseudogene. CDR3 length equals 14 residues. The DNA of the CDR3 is TGTGCCAGCAGCAGAGGAACAGGGGGAGAGACCCAGTACTTC. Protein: CASSRGTGGETQYF.

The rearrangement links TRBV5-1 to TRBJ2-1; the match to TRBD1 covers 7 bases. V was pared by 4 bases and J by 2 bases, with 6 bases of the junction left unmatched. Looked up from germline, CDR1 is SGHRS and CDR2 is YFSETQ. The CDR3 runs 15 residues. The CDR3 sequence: CASSAGQEPYNEQFF. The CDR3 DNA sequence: TGCGCCAGCAGCGCTGGACAGGAGCCCTACAATGAGCAGTTCTTC.

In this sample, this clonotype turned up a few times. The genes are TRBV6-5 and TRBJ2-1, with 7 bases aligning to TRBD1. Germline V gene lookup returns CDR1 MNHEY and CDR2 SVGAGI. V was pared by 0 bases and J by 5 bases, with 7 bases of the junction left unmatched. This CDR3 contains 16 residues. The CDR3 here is CASSYSRGLTHNEQFF. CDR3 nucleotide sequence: TGTGCCAGCAGTTACTCGAGGGGGCTAACCCACAATGAGCAGTTCTTC.

Written as DNA, the CDR3 is TGTGCCAGCAGTTTAACAGTCATCAGCTCCTACGAGCAGTACTTC. Translated: CASSLTVISSYEQYF. The rearrangement links TRBV2 to TRBJ2-7; D is undetermined. Germline-derived CDR1 and CDR2 are SNHLY and FYNNEI. V was pared by 5 bases and J by 0 bases, with 14 bases between. The CDR3 is 15 amino acids.

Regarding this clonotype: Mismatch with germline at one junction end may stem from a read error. The DNA of the CDR3 is TGTGCTAGCAGCTCCGGGGGGACAGTGAAGACTGAAGCTTTCTTT. It is translated as CASSSGGTVKTEAFF. The chain uses TRBV7-9 and TRBJ1-1; 7 bases agree with TRBD1. Germline CDR1 reads SEHNR; CDR2 reads FQNEAQ (reference sequence). CDR3 length: 15 residues.

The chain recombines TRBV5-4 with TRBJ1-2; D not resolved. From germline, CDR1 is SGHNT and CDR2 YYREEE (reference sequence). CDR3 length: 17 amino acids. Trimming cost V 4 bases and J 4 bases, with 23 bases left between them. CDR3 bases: TGTGCCAGCAGCCCGGGGTCCGGCAACCGGCGGGGCTATGGCTACACCTTC. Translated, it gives CASSPGSGNRRGYGYTF.

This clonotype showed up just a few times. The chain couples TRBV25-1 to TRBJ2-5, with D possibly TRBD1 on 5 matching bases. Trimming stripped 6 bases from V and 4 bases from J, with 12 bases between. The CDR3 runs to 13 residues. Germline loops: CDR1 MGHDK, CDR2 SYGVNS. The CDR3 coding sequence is TGTGCCAGCAGAAATAGGCAGGGAGAGACCCAGTACTTC. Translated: CASRNRQGETQYF.

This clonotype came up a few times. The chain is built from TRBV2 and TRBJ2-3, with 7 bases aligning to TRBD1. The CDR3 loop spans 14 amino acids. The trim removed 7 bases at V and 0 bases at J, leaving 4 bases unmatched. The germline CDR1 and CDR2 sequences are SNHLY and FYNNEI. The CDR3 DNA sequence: TGTGCCAGCATGGACAGGAGTAGCACAGATACGCAGTATTTT. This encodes CASMDRSSTDTQYF.

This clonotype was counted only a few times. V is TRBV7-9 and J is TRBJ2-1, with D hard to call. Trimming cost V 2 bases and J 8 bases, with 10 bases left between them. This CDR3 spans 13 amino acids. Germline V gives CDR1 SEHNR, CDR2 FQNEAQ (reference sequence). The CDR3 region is CASSLLGADEQFF. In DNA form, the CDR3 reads TGTGCCAGCAGCTTATTGGGTGCCGATGAGCAGTTCTTC.

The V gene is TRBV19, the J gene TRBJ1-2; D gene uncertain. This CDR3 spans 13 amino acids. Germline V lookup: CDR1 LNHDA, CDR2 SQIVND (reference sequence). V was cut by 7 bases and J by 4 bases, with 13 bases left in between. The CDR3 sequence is CASMGVVGYGYTF. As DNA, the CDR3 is TGTGCCAGTATGGGCGTTGTGGGCTATGGCTACACCTTC.

CDR3 loop: CSVEGKNIQYF. The CDR3 DNA reads TGCAGCGTTGAAGGCAAAAACATTCAGTACTTC. V gene TRBV29-1 combines with J gene TRBJ2-4; D is uncertain. Per the germline V gene, CDR1 is SQVTM and CDR2 is ANQGSEA. The V and J ends lost 1 base and 3 bases respectively, with 1 base between them. The CDR3 runs to 11 residues.

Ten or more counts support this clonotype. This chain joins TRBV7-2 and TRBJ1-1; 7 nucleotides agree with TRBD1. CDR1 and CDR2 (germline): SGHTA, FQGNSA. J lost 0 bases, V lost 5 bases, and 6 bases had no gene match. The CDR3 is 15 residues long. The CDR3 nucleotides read TGTGCCAGCAGCCGATTGACAGGGCTGAACACTGAAGCTTTCTTT. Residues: CASSRLTGLNTEAFF.

CDR3 bases: TGTGCCAGCAGCCCCATTAATAGCAATCAGCCCCAGCATTTT. Translated, it gives CASSPINSNQPQHF. The chain links TRBV7-8 to TRBJ1-5, with D uncertain. The CDR3 sequence is 14 residues long. CDR1 and CDR2 (germline): SGHVS, FQNEAQ. Trimming took off 5 bases at V and 0 bases at J, with 8 bases between the two ends.